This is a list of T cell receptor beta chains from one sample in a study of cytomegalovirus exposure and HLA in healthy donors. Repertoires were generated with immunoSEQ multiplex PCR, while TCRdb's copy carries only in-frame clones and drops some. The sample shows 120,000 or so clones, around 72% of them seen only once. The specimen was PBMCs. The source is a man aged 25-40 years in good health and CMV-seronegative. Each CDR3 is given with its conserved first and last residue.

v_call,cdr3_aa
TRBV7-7,CASSLNQRAEAFF
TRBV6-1,CASSKTGKNTEAFF
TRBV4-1,CASSQERTDSYNEQFF
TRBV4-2,CASSQERRSYEQYF
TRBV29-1,CSVRDRGNTQYF
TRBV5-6,CASTRAQGYYGYTF
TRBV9,CASSPTAGGTSEQYF
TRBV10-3,CAITRSQEAGYDSYNEQFF
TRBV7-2,CASKISGGASETQYF
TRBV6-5,CASSSSGANVLTF
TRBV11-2,CASSLNYEAFF
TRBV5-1,CASSWDGGSNEKLFF
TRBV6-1,CASSETSGGADTQYF
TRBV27,CASSYGQGNYEQYF
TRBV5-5,CASCRDRAYEQYF
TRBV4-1,CASSQDRTGDYGYTF